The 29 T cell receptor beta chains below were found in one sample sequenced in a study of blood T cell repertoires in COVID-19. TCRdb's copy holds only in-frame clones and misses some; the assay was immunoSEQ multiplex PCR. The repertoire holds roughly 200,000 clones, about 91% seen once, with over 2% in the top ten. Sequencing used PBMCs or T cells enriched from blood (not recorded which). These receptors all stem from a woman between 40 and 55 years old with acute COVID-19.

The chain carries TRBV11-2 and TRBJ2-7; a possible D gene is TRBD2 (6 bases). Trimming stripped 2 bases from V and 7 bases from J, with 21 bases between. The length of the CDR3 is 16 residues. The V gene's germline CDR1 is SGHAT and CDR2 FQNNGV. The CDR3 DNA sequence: TGTGCCAGCAGCTTATACGGTGCGGGGCGGAAACCTGAGCAGTACTTC. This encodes CASSLYGAGRKPEQYF.

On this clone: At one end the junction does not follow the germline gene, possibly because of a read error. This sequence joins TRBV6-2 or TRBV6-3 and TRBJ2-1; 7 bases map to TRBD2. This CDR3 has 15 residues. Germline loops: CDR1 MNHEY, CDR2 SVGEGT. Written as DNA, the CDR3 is TGTGCCAGCAGTTACTCGAGTAGCGGGTACACTGAGCAGTTCTTC. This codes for CASSYSSSGYTEQFF.

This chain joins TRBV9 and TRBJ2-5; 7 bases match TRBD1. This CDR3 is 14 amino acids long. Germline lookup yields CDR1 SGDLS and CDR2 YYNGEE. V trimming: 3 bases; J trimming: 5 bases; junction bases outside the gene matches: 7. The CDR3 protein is CASSGGTVRETQYF. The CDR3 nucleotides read TGTGCCAGCAGCGGGGGGACAGTGCGCGAGACCCAGTACTTC.

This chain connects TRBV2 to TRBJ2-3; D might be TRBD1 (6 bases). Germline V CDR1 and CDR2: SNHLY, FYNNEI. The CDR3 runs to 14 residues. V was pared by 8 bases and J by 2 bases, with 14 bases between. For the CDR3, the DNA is TGTGCCAGCCAGCAGGGGACCGTCACAGATACGCAGTATTTT. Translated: CASQQGTVTDTQYF. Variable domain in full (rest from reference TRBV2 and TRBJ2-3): EPEVTQTPSHQVTQMGQEVILRCVPISNHLYFYWYRQILGQKVEFLVSFYNNEISEKSEIFDDQFSVERPDGSNFTLKIRSTKLEDSAMYFCASQQGTVTDTQYFGPGTRLTVL.

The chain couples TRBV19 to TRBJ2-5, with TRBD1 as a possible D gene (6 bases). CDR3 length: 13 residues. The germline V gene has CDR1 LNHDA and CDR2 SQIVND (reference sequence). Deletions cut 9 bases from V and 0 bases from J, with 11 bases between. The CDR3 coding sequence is TGTGCCAGCGGGACATCCAACCAAGAGACCCAGTACTTC. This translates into CASGTSNQETQYF. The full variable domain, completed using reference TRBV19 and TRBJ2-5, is DGGITQSPKYLFRKEGQNVTLSCEQNLNHDAMYWYRQDPGQGLRLIYYSQIVNDFQKGDIAEGYSVSREKKESFPLTVTSAQKNPTAFYLCASGTSNQETQYFGPGTRLLVL.

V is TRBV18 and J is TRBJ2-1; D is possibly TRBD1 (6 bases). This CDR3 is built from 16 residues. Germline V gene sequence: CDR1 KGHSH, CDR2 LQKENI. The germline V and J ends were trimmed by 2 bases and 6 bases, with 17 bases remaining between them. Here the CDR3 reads CASSPIQGLLGNEQFF. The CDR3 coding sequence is TGTGCCAGCTCACCAATTCAGGGGCTATTGGGCAATGAGCAGTTCTTC.

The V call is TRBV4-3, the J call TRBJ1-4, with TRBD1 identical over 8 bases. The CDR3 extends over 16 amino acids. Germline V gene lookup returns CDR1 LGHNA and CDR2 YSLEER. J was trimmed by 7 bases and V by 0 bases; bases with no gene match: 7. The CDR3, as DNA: TGCGCCAGCAGCCAAGATCATAGAGACAGGGGTGAAAAACTGTTTTTT. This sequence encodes CASSQDHRDRGEKLFF.

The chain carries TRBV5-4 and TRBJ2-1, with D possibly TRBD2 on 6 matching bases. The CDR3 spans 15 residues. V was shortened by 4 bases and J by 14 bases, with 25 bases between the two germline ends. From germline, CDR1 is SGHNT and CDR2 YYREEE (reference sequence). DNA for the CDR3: TGTGCCAGCAGCCTCTCTCGGGGGACCACAGAGGTCGAGTTCTTC. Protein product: CASSLSRGTTEVEFF.

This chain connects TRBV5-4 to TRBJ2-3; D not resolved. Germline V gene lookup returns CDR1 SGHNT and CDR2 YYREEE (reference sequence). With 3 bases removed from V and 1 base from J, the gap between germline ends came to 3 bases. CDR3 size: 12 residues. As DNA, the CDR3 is TGTGCCAGCAGCTCCGGCACAGATACGCAGTATTTT. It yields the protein CASSSGTDTQYF. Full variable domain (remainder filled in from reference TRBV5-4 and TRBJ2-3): ETGVTQSPTHLIKTRGQQVTLRCSSQSGHNTVSWYQQALGQGPQFIFQYYREEENGRGNFPPRFSGLQFPNYSSELNVNALELDDSALYLCASSSGTDTQYFGPGTRLTVL.

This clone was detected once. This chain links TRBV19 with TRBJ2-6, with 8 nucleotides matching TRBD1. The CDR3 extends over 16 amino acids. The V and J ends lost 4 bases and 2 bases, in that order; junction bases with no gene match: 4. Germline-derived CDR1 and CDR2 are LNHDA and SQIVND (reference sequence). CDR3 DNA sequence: TGTGCCAGTAGTAGCCTGGACAGGGCTGGGGCCAACGTCCTGACTTTC. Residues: CASSSLDRAGANVLTF.

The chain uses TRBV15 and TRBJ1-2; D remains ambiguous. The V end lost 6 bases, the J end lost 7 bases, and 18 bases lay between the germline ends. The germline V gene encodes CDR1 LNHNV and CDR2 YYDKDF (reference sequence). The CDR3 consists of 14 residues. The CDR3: CATSSGLIFGGYTF. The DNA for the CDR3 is TGTGCCACCAGTTCCGGACTGATTTTTGGTGGCTACACCTTC. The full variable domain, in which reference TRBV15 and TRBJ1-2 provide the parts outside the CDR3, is DAMVIQNPRYQVTQFGKPVTLSCSQTLNHNVMYWYQQKSSQAPKLLFHYYDKDFNNEADTPDNFQSRRPNTSFCFLDIRSPGLGDTAMYLCATSSGLIFGGYTFGSGTRLTVV.

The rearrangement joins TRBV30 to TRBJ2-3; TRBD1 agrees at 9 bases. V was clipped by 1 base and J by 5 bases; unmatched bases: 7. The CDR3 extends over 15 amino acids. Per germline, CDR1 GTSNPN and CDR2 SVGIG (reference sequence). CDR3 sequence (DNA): TGTGCCTGGAGTGAAGGGGGACAGGGAGTAGATACGCAGTATTTT. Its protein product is CAWSEGGQGVDTQYF.

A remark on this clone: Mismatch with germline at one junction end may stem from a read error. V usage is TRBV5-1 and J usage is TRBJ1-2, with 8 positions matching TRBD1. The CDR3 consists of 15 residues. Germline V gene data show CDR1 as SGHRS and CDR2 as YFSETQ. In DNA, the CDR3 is TGCGCCAGCACCTTGGAGCCTGGGACAGGTTTTGGCTACACCTTC. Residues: CASTLEPGTGFGYTF. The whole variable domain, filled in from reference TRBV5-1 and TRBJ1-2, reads KAGVTQTPRYLIKTRGQQVTLSCSPISGHRSVSWYQQTPGQGLQFLFEYFSETQRNKGNFPGRFSGRQFSNSRSEMNVSTLELGDSALYLCASTLEPGTGFGYTFGSGTRLTVV.

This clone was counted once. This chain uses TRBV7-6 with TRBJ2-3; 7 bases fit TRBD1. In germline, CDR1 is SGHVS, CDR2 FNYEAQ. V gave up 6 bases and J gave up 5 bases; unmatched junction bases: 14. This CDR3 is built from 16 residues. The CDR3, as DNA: TGTGCCAGCAGTGTCAGGGGGAAGGGGACCCGAGATACGCAGTATTTT. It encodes CASSVRGKGTRDTQYF. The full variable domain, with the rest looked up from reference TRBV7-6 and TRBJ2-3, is GAGVSQSPRYKVTKRGQDVALRCDPISGHVSLYWYRQALGQGPEFLTYFNYEAQQDKSGLPNDRFSAERPEGSISTLTIQRTEQRDSAMYRCASSVRGKGTRDTQYFGPGTRLTVL.

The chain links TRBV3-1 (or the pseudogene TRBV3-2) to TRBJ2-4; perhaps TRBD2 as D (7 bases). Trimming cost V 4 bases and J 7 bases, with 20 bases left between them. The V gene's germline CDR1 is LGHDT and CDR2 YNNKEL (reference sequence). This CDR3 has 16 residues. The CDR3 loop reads CASSRGRGGLGNIQYF. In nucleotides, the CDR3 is TGTGCCAGCAGCCGTGGGAGGGGGGGCCTCGGGAACATTCAGTACTTC.

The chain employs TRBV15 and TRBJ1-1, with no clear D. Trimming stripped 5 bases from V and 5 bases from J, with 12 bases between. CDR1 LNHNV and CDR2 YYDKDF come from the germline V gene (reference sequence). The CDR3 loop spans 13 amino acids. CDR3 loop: CATSVGAGTEAFF. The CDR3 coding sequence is TGTGCCACCAGCGTGGGAGCGGGTACTGAAGCTTTCTTT.

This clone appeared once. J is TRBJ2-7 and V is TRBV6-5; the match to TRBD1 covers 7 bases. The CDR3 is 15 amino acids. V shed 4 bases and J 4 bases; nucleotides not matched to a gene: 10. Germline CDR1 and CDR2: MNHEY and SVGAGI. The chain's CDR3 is CASSSRRLTGYEQYF. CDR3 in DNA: TGTGCCAGCAGTTCAAGGCGACTGACAGGGTACGAGCAGTACTTC.

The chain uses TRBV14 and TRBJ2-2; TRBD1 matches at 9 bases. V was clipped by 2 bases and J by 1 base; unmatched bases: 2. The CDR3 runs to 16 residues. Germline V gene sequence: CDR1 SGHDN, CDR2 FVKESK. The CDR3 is CASSQWTGVNTGELFF. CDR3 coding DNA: TGTGCCAGCAGCCAATGGACAGGGGTGAACACCGGGGAGCTGTTTTTT. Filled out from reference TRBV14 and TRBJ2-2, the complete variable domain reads EAGVTQFPSHSVIEKGQTVTLRCDPISGHDNLYWYRRVMGKEIKFLLHFVKESKQDESGMPNNRFLAERTGGTYSTLKVQPAELEDSGVYFCASSQWTGVNTGELFFGEGSRLTVL.

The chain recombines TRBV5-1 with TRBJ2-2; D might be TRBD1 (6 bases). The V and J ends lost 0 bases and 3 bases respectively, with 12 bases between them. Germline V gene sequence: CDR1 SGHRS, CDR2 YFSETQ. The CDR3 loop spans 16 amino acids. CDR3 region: CASSLDGGEDTGELFF. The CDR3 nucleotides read TGCGCCAGCAGCTTGGATGGGGGCGAGGACACCGGGGAGCTGTTTTTT.

CDR3 bases: TGTGCCAGTAGCCGGGACAGGAATAATTCACCCCTCCACTTT. It yields the protein CASSRDRNNSPLHF. The chain combines TRBV19 with TRBJ1-6, with TRBD1 identical over 8 bases. The CDR3 has 14 residues. V gave up 6 bases and J gave up 5 bases; unmatched junction bases: 3. Germline CDR1 reads LNHDA; CDR2 reads SQIVND (reference sequence). The full variable domain, completed using reference TRBV19 and TRBJ1-6, is DGGITQSPKYLFRKEGQNVTLSCEQNLNHDAMYWYRQDPGQGLRLIYYSQIVNDFQKGDIAEGYSVSREKKESFPLTVTSAQKNPTAFYLCASSRDRNNSPLHFGNGTRLTVT.

The CDR3 here is CAWSEGQGSGNTIYF. For the CDR3, the DNA is TGTGCCTGGAGTGAGGGACAGGGATCCGGAAACACCATATATTTT. The J gene is TRBJ1-3, the V gene TRBV30; 9 positions match TRBD1. Trimming cost V 1 base and J 4 bases; bases outside gene matches: 5. Germline V CDR1 and CDR2: GTSNPN, SVGIG (reference sequence). The CDR3 runs 15 residues.

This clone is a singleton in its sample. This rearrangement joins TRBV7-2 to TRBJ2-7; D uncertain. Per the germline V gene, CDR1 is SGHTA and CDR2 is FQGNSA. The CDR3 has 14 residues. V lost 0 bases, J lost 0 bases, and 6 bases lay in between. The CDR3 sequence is CASSLAAASYEQYF. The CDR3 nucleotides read TGTGCCAGCAGCTTAGCGGCGGCCTCCTACGAGCAGTACTTC. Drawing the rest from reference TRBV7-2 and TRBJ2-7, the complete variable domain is GAGVSQSPSNKVTEKGKDVELRCDPISGHTALYWYRQSLGQGLEFLIYFQGNSAPDKSGLPSDRFSAERTGGSVSTLTIQRTQQEDSAVYLCASSLAAASYEQYFGPGTRLTVT.

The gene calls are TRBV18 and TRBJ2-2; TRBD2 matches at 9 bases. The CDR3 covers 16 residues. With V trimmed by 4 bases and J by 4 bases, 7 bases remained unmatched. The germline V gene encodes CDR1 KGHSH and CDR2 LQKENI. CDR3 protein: CASSLISGGTTGELFF. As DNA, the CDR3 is TGTGCCAGCTCACTTATTAGCGGGGGAACCACCGGGGAGCTGTTTTTT.

The CDR3 sequence is CASSESRDREDSPLHF. The CDR3 DNA follows: TGTGCCAGCAGTGAAAGCCGGGACAGGGAGGATTCACCCCTCCACTTT. The chain recombines TRBV2 with TRBJ1-6, with TRBD1 matching over 9 bases. There are 16 residues in the CDR3. V gave up 2 bases and J gave up 8 bases; unmatched junction bases: 7. Germline values: CDR1 SNHLY, CDR2 FYNNEI.

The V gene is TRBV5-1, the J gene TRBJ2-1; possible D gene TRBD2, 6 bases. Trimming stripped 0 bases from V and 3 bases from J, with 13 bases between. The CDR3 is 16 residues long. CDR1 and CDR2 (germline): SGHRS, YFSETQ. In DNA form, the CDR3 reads TGCGCCAGCAGCTTGGACCCCGTCGGGGGCTACAATGAGCAGTTCTTC. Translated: CASSLDPVGGYNEQFF.

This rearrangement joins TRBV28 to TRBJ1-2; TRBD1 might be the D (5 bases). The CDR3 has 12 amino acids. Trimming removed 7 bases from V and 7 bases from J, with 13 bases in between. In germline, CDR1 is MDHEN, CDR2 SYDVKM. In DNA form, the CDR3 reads TGTGCCAGCAAGACAGAGCCGGCTGGCTACACCTTC. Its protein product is CASKTEPAGYTF.

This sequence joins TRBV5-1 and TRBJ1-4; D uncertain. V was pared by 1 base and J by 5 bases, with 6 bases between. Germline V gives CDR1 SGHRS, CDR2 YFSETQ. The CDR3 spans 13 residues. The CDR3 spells CASSLTGNEKLFF. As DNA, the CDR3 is TGCGCCAGCAGCTTGACCGGGAATGAAAAACTGTTTTTT.

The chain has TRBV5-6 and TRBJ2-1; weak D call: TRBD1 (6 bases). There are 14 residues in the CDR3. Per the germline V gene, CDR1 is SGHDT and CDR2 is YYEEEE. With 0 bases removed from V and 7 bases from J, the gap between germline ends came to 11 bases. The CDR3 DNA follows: TGTGCCAGCAGCTTGGGGACAGTCCTGAATGAGCAGTTCTTC. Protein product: CASSLGTVLNEQFF. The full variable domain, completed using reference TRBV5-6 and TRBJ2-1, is DAGVTQSPTHLIKTRGQQVTLRCSPKSGHDTVSWYQQALGQGPQFIFQYYEEEERQRGNFPDRFSGHQFPNYSSELNVNALLLGDSALYLCASSLGTVLNEQFFGPGTRLTVL.

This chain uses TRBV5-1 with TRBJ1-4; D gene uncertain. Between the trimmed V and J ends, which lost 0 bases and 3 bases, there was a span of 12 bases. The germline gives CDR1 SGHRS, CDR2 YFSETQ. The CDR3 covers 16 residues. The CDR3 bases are TGCGCCAGCAGCTTGGGGGCCAGCAGAGCTAATGAAAAACTGTTTTTT. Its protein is CASSLGASRANEKLFF.